This entry concerns a single TCR beta chain. With random hexamers, roughly 0.45 to 1 ug RNA was reverse transcribed. Amplification of the TCR beta CDR3 was carried out by immunoSEQ multiplex PCR, which spanned a total of 54 Vbeta and 13 Jbeta segments. TCRdb recomputed calls from the immunoSEQ multiplex PCR reads with MiXCR, one row per CDR3 protein. The table shows about 210,000 distinct CDR3 sequences, with 95% occurring only once. Trimming cost V 4 bases and J 10 bases; bases outside gene matches: 10. The CDR3 length is 13 residues. Germline assignment: CDR1 DFQATT and CDR2 SNEGSKA (reference sequence). The data were taken from a study of CD8 T cells in Susac syndrome.

The rearrangement joins TRBV20-1 to TRBJ2-1; 7 bases agree with TRBD2. Sequencing input: CD4+ T cells from PBMCs. This receptor was identified in a human donor with multiple sclerosis. The CDR3 bases are TGCAGTGCTAACCTCCCCGGGACTAAAGAGCAGTTCTTC. Its translation is CSANLPGTKEQFF.